Presented here are 2 T cell receptor beta chains from one specimen sequenced in a study of cytomegalovirus exposure and HLA in healthy donors. With 60 Vbeta and 13 Jbeta primers, the PCR was carried out. TCRdb's table, derived via immunoSEQ multiplex PCR, lists solely in-frame clones and lacks some. In the table there are about 120,000 clones, around two thirds of which are singletons. Sample: PBMCs. These receptors all stem from a woman in her 40s in good health and CMV-seropositive.

The chain combines TRBV28 with TRBJ2-7; no reliable D call. Trimming took off 3 bases at V and 5 bases at J, with 11 bases between the two ends. The CDR3 consists of 13 residues. Germline V lookup: CDR1 MDHEN, CDR2 SYDVKM. This CDR3 is CASSFPPPNEQYF. The CDR3 region has the DNA TGTGCCAGCAGTTTTCCCCCCCCAAACGAGCAGTACTTC. Full variable domain (rest looked up from reference TRBV28 and TRBJ2-7): DVKVTQSSRYLVKRTGEKVFLECVQDMDHENMFWYRQDPGLGLRLIYFSYDVKMKEKGDIPEGYSVSREKKERFSLILESASTNQTSMYLCASSFPPPNEQYFGPGTRLTVT.

The chain has TRBV7-8 and TRBJ2-3, with 8 bases fitting TRBD1. The germline gives CDR1 SGHVS, CDR2 FQNEAQ. This CDR3 is 16 amino acids long. The trim removed 0 bases at V and 3 bases at J, leaving 5 bases unmatched. This CDR3 reads CASSLAETGVTDTQYF. In nucleotides, the CDR3 is TGTGCCAGCAGCTTAGCAGAGACAGGGGTGACAGATACGCAGTATTTT.